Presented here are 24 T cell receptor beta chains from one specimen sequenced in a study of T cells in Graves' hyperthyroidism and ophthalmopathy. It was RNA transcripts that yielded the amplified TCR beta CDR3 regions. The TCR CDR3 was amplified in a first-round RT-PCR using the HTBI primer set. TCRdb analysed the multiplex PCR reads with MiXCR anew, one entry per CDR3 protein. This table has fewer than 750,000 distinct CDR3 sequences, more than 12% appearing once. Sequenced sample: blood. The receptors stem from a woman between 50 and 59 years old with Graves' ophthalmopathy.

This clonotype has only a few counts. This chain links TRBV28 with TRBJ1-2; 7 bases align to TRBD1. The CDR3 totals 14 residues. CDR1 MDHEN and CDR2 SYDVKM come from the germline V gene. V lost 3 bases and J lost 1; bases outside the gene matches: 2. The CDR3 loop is CASSFRDSNYGYTF. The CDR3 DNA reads TGTGCCAGCAGTTTCCGGGACAGTAACTATGGCTACACCTTC.

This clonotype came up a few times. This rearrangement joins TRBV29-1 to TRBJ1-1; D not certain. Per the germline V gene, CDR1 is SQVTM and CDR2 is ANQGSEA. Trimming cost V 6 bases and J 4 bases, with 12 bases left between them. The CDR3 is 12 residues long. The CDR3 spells CSVRLASTEAFF. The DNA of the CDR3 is TGCAGCGTAAGGTTGGCGAGCACTGAAGCTTTCTTT. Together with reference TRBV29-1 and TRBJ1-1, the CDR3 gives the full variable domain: SAVISQKPSRDICQRGTSLTIQCQVDSQVTMMFWYRQQPGQSLTLIATANQGSEATYESGFVIDKFPISRPNLTFSTLTVSNMSPEDSSIYLCSVRLASTEAFFGQGTRLTVV.

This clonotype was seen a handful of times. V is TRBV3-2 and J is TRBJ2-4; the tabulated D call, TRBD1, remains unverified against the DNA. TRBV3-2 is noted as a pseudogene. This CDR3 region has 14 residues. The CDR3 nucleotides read TGTGCCAGCACCGCTTGGGACAAGGGGGTCATTCAGTACTTC. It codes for CASTAWDKGVIQYF.

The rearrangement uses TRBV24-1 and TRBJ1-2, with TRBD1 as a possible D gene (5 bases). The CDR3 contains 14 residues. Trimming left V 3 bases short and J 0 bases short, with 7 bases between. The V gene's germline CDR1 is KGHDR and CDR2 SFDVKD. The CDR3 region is CATSDGTANYGYTF. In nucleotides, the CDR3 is TGTGCCACCAGTGATGGGACGGCTAACTATGGCTACACCTTC.

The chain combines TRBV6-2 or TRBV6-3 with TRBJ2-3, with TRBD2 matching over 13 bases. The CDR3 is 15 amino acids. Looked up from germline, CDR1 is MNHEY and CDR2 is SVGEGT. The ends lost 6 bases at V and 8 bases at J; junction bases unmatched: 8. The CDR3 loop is CASSTGTSGTSTQYF. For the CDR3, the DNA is TGTGCCAGCAGCACCGGGACTAGCGGGACTAGTACGCAGTATTTT.

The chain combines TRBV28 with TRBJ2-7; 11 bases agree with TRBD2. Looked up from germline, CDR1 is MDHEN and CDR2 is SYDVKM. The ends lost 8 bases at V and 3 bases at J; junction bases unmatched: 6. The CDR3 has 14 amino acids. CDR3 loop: CASFGTSGFYEQYF. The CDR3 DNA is TGTGCCAGCTTCGGGACTAGCGGATTCTACGAGCAGTACTTC.

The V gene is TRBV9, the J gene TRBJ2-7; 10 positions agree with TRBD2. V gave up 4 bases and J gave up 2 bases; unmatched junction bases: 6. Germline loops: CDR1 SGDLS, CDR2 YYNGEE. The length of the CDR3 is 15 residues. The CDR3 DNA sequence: TGTGCCAGCAGCCGAACTAGCGGGAAACCCTACGAGCAGTACTTC. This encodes CASSRTSGKPYEQYF. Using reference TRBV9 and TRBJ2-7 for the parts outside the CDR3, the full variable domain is DSGVTQTPKHLITATGQRVTLRCSPRSGDLSVYWYQQSLDQGLQFLIQYYNGEERAKGNILERFSAQQFPDLHSELNLSSLELGDSALYFCASSRTSGKPYEQYFGPGTRLTVT.

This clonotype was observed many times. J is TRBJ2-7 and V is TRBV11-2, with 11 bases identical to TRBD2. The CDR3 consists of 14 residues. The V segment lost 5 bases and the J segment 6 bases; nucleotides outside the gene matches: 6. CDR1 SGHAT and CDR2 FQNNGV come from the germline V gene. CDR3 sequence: CASSPTTSGSEQYF. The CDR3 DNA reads TGTGCCAGCAGCCCGACTACTAGCGGGAGCGAGCAGTACTTC.

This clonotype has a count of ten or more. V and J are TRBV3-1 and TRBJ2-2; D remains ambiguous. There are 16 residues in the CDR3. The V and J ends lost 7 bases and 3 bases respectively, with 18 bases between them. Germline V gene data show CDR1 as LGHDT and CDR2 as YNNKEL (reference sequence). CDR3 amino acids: CASNSKAAGHTGELFF. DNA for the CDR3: TGTGCCAGCAACTCCAAGGCAGCCGGACACACCGGGGAGCTGTTTTTT. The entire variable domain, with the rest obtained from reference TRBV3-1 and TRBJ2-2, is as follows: DTAVSQTPKYLVTQMGNDKSIKCEQNLGHDTMYWYKQDSKKFLKIMFSYNNKELIINETVPNRFSPKSPDKAHLNLHINSLELGDSAVYFCASNSKAAGHTGELFFGEGSRLTVL.

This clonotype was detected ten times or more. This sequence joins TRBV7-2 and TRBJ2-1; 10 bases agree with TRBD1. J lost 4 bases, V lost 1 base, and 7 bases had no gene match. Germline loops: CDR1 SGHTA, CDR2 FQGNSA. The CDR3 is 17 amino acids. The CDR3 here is CASSLVGDRGGYNEQFF. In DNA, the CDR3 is TGTGCCAGCAGCTTAGTCGGGGACAGGGGTGGGTACAATGAGCAGTTCTTC.

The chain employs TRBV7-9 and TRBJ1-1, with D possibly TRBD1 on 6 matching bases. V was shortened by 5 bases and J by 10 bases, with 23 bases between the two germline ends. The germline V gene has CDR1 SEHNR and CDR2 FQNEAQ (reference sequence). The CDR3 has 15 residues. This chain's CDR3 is CASSPLGVRGFGAFF. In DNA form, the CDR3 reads TGTGCCAGCAGCCCCCTCGGTGTGAGGGGGTTCGGAGCTTTCTTT. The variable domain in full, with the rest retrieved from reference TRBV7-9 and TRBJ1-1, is DTGVSQNPRHKITKRGQNVTFRCDPISEHNRLYWYRQTLGQGPEFLTYFQNEAQLEKSRLLSDRFSAERPKGSFSTLEIQRTEQGDSAMYLCASSPLGVRGFGAFFGQGTRLTVV.

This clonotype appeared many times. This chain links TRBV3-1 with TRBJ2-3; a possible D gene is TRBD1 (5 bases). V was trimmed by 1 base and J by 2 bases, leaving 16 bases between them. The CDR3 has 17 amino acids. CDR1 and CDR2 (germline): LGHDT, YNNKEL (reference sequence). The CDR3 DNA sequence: TGTGCCAGCAGCCAAGTAGGTGGAGAGGACAACACAGATACGCAGTATTTT. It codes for CASSQVGGEDNTDTQYF.

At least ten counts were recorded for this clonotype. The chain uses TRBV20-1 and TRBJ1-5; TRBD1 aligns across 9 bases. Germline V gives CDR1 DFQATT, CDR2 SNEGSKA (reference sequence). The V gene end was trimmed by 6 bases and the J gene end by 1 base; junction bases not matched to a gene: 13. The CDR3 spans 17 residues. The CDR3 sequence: CSAKGRDRVRSNQPQHF. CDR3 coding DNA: TGCAGTGCGAAGGGCCGGGACAGGGTAAGAAGCAATCAGCCCCAGCATTTT.

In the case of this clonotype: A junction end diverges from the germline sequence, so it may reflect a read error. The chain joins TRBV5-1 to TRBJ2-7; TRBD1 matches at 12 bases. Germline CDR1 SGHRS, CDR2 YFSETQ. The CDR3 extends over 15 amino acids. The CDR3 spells CASSPGQGARDEQYF. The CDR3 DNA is TGTGCCAGCAGCCCGGGACAGGGGGCGAGGGATGAGCAGTACTTC.

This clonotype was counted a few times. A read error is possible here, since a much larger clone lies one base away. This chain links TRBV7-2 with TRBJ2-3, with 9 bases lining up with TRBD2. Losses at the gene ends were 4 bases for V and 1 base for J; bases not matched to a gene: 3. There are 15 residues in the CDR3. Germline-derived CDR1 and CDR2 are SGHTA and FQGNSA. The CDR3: CASSYRTSGTDTQYF. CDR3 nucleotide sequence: TGTGCCAGCAGCTACAGGACTAGCGGCACAGATACGCAGTATTTT.

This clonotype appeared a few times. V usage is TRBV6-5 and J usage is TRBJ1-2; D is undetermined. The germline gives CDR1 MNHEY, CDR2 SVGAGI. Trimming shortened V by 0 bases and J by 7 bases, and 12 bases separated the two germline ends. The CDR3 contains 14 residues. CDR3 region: CASSYSWAAAGYTF. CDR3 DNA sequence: TGTGCCAGCAGTTACTCGTGGGCAGCGGCTGGCTACACCTTC.

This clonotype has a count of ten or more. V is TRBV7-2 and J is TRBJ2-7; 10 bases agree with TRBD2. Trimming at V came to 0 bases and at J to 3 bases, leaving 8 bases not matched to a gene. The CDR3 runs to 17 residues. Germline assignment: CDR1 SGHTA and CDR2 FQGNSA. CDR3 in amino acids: CASSLAFRASGSYEQYF. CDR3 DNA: TGTGCCAGCAGCTTAGCTTTTAGGGCTAGCGGGAGCTACGAGCAGTACTTC.

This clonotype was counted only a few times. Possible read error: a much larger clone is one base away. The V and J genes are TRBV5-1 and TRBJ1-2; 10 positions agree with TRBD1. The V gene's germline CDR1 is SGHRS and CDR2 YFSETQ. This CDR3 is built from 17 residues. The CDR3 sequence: CASSLVARDRGLYGCTF. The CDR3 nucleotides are TGCGCCAGCAGCTTGGTAGCCCGGGACAGGGGACTCTATGGCTGCACCTTC.

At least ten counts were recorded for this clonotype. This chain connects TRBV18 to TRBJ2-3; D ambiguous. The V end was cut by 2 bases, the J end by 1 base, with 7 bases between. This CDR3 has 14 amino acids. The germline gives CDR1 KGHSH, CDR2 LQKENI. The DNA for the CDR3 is TGTGCCAGCTCACCAGCGTACGGCACAGATACGCAGTATTTT. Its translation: CASSPAYGTDTQYF.

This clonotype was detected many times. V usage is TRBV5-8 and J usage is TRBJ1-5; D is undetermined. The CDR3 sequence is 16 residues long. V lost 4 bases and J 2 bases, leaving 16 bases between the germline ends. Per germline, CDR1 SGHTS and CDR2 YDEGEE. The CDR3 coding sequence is TGTGCCAGCAGCCCAAAAGGGAGGGCGGGCAATCAGCCCCAGCATTTT. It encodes CASSPKGRAGNQPQHF.

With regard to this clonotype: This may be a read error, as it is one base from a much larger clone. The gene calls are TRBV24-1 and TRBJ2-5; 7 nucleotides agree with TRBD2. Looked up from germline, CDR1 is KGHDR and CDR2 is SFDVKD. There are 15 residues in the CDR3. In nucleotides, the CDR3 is TGTGCCACCAGTGATAAGCGGGGAAACCAAGAGACCAAGTACTTC. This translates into CATSDKRGNQETKYF.

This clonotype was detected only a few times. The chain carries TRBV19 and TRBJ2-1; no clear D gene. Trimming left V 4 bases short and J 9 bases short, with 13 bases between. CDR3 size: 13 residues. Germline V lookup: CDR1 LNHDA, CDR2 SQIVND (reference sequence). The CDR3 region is CASSRGGFPEQFF. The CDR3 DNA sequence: TGTGCCAGTAGTAGAGGTGGATTCCCTGAGCAGTTCTTC.

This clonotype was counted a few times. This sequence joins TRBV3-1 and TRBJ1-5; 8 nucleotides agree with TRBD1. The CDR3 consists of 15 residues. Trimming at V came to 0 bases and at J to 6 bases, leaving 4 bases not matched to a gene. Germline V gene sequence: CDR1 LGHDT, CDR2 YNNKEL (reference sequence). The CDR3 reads CASSQDGTGGQPQHF. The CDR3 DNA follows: TGTGCCAGCAGCCAAGACGGGACAGGAGGTCAGCCCCAGCATTTT.

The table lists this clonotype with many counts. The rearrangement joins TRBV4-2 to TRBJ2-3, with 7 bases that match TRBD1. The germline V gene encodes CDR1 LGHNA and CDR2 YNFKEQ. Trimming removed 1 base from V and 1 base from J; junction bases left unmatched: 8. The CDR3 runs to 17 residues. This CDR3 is CASSQVARTGGTDTQYF. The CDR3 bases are TGTGCCAGCAGCCAAGTAGCTCGAACAGGGGGCACAGATACGCAGTATTTT.